Sequencing of this T cell receptor beta chain was carried out in a study of blood T cell repertoires in COVID-19. Across the whole study: Some COVID-19 samples were acute and others convalescent; all came from the United States, Italy and Spain. The analysed material was cDNA or gDNA that came from T cells, B-cell-depleted T cells, or PBMCs.

Source study methods: Amplification with reference gene primers provided the estimates of nucleated cell counts. Here immunoSEQ multiplex PCR was the method, and the copy in TCRdb shows in-frame clones only, minus some. That table is the source of V, J and clone size, and D and trimming were worked out from the DNA. Of 100,000 to 150,000 clones detected, 88% appear once; the ten largest clones hold approximately 2.3%. The CDR3 runs to 15 residues. The germline CDR1 and CDR2 sequences are MGHRA and YSYEKL. V was pared by 1 base and J by 7 bases, with 13 bases between. This chain links TRBV4-1 with TRBJ1-4; D possibly corresponds to TRBD1 (5 bases). The source of this sequence is a man between 70 and 80 years old with active COVID-19. Sequences were obtained from peripheral blood. CDR3 sequence reads: CASSQGRGIGEKLFF. The CDR3 DNA reads as TGCGCCAGCAGCCAAGGTCGGGGGATCGGTGAAAAACTGTTTTTT.